Presented here are 18 T cell receptor beta chains from one specimen sequenced in a study of cytomegalovirus exposure and HLA in healthy donors. This table comes from immunoSEQ multiplex PCR, and its TCRdb copy is limited to in-frame clones, with some not included. The sample lists 150,000 to 200,000 clones, 96% occurring once. Source material: PBMCs. These receptors were obtained from a woman in her late teens or twenties in good health and CMV-seronegative.

This clone was found once. The V gene is TRBV5-1, the J gene TRBJ2-2; D gene unclear. Per germline, CDR1 SGHRS and CDR2 YFSETQ. V dropped 0 bases and J dropped 5 bases, with 11 bases sitting between them. This CDR3 region has 15 residues. CDR3 DNA: TGCGCCAGCAGCTTGGCGGGTGTCCGGACCGGGGAGCTGTTTTTT. It yields the protein CASSLAGVRTGELFF.

The chain uses TRBV5-1 and TRBJ2-7, with D tentatively TRBD2 (5 bases). Between the trimmed V and J ends, which lost 0 bases and 2 bases, there was a span of 9 bases. The germline gives CDR1 SGHRS, CDR2 YFSETQ. The CDR3 spans 14 residues. In DNA form, the CDR3 reads TGCGCCAGCAGCTTGGACGGACTTGCCTACGAGCAGTACTTC. Translating gives CASSLDGLAYEQYF.

This clone was seen a single time. The V and J genes are TRBV7-9 and TRBJ1-1, with TRBD1 matching 8 bases. From germline, CDR1 is SEHNR and CDR2 FQNEAQ (reference sequence). J was trimmed by 4 bases and V by 4 bases; bases with no gene match: 8. The CDR3 is 15 residues long. The CDR3 spells CASSYDRGGSTEAFF. CDR3 nucleotides: TGTGCCAGCAGCTACGACAGGGGAGGGAGCACTGAAGCTTTCTTT.

The J gene is TRBJ2-5, the V gene TRBV4-1; 10 bases agree with TRBD2. This CDR3 is 17 amino acids long. The V gene end was trimmed by 4 bases and the J gene end by 1 base; junction bases not matched to a gene: 9. Germline V gene lookup returns CDR1 MGHRA and CDR2 YSYEKL. CDR3 DNA: TGCGCCAGCAGCCCTCGGGGAGCGGGGGGGCGCCAAGAGACCCAGTACTTC. As protein: CASSPRGAGGRQETQYF.

The chain recombines TRBV9 with TRBJ1-2; TRBD1 matches at 8 bases. Germline CDR1 SGDLS, CDR2 YYNGEE. This CDR3 is 14 amino acids long. The V segment lost 6 bases and the J segment 5 bases; nucleotides outside the gene matches: 9. The CDR3 spells CASNRGQGNYGYTF. The CDR3 bases are TGTGCCAGCAACCGCGGACAGGGCAATTATGGCTACACCTTC. Full variable domain (missing parts from reference TRBV9 and TRBJ1-2): DSGVTQTPKHLITATGQRVTLRCSPRSGDLSVYWYQQSLDQGLQFLIQYYNGEERAKGNILERFSAQQFPDLHSELNLSSLELGDSALYFCASNRGQGNYGYTFGSGTRLTVV.

The rearrangement joins TRBV28 to TRBJ2-6, with TRBD1 matching 12 bases. J was trimmed by 4 bases and V by 7 bases; bases with no gene match: 11. This CDR3 contains 18 residues. From germline, CDR1 is MDHEN and CDR2 SYDVKM. CDR3 nucleotide sequence: TGTGCCAGCAAGTCATGGGGACAGGGGGCATCCGGGGCCAACGTCCTGACTTTC. Protein product: CASKSWGQGASGANVLTF.

The rearrangement joins TRBV7-9 to TRBJ1-3; TRBD1 might be the D (5 bases). Germline V lookup: CDR1 SEHNR, CDR2 FQNEAQ (reference sequence). This CDR3 comprises 12 residues. The V and J ends lost 5 bases and 3 bases respectively, with 5 bases between them. The CDR3 here is CASSRGGNTIYF. The CDR3 DNA is TGTGCCAGCAGCAGGGGTGGAAACACCATATATTTT.

The rearrangement links TRBV5-1 to TRBJ1-4, with 9 positions matching TRBD1. Per the germline V gene, CDR1 is SGHRS and CDR2 is YFSETQ. Trimming cost V 0 bases and J 5 bases; bases outside gene matches: 5. The CDR3 has 16 residues. This CDR3 reads CASSLAPTGGNEKLFF. The CDR3 coding sequence is TGCGCCAGCAGCTTGGCCCCTACAGGGGGCAATGAAAAACTGTTTTTT.

The genes are TRBV5-5 and TRBJ1-2; 8 bases align to TRBD1. The germline V gene has CDR1 SGHKS and CDR2 YYEKEE (reference sequence). The CDR3 has 15 amino acids. V was clipped by 0 bases and J by 4 bases; unmatched bases: 5. The CDR3 DNA is TGTGCCAGCAGCTTGGGTGGACAGGGAACCTATGGCTACACCTTC. It encodes CASSLGGQGTYGYTF.

V gene TRBV7-6 combines with J gene TRBJ1-1, with 7 bases that match TRBD1. Germline V gene sequence: CDR1 SGHVS, CDR2 FNYEAQ. The CDR3 spans 15 residues. The V gene end was trimmed by 3 bases and the J gene end by 5 bases; junction bases not matched to a gene: 9. The CDR3 coding sequence is TGTGCCAGCAGCTTCCGCGACAGGGTCCTTACTGAAGCTTTCTTT. Protein: CASSFRDRVLTEAFF.

The gene calls are TRBV6-1 and TRBJ2-6, with D possibly matching TRBD1 (6 bases). This CDR3 has 15 residues. Trimming pared 11 bases from V and 1 base from J, leaving 15 bases between. Germline V gene data show CDR1 as MNHNS and CDR2 as SASEGT. CDR3 loop: CASWDTHSGANVLTF. CDR3 coding DNA: TGTGCCTCCTGGGACACTCATTCTGGGGCCAACGTCCTGACTTTC.

This clone occurred once. V and J are TRBV19 and TRBJ1-5; 9 nucleotides align to TRBD1. CDR1 and CDR2 from the germline V gene are LNHDA and SQIVND (reference sequence). Trimming cost V 1 base and J 6 bases; bases outside gene matches: 7. The CDR3 is 16 residues long. Here the CDR3 reads CASSIVTGGGGQPQHF. CDR3 DNA sequence: TGTGCCAGTAGTATAGTTACAGGGGGCGGCGGTCAGCCCCAGCATTTT.

This clone has a handful of counts. The chain recombines TRBV29-1 with TRBJ1-1, with 7 bases that match TRBD1. This CDR3 comprises 12 residues. Germline V gene sequence: CDR1 SQVTM, CDR2 ANQGSEA. V shed 7 bases, J shed 1 base, and the junction held 3 bases outside the gene matches. The CDR3 coding sequence is TGCAGCGCCCGACAGGGGAACACTGAAGCTTTCTTT. This sequence encodes CSARQGNTEAFF.

This chain joins TRBV28 and TRBJ1-5; no reliable D call. CDR1 is MDHEN, CDR2 SYDVKM, per germline. Trimming took off 7 bases at V and 2 bases at J, with 15 bases between the two ends. The CDR3 loop spans 15 amino acids. CDR3 DNA sequence: TGTGCCAGCACCCGGGGAGGTAGGGGCAATCAGCCCCAGCATTTT. Its translation: CASTRGGRGNQPQHF.

The V gene is TRBV4-1, the J gene TRBJ1-5; 7 positions match TRBD1. The germline gives CDR1 MGHRA, CDR2 YSYEKL. The CDR3 has 14 residues. The trim removed 2 bases at V and 8 bases at J, leaving 6 bases unmatched. CDR3 sequence (DNA): TGCGCCAGCAGCCAACAGGGGGGCGGGGAGCCCCAGCATTTT. It codes for CASSQQGGGEPQHF.

This chain links TRBV19 with TRBJ2-3; 7 positions agree with TRBD1. Germline V gives CDR1 LNHDA, CDR2 SQIVND (reference sequence). V shed 5 bases and J 3 bases; nucleotides not matched to a gene: 11. CDR3 length equals 16 residues. CDR3 sequence (DNA): TGTGCCAGTAGTGCAGGGACAGCCCTCTGGACAGATACGCAGTATTTT. Protein product: CASSAGTALWTDTQYF.

The rearrangement joins TRBV4-1 to TRBJ1-1; D might be TRBD1 (6 bases). The CDR3 loop spans 14 amino acids. Germline lookup yields CDR1 MGHRA and CDR2 YSYEKL. The germline V and J ends were trimmed by 1 base and 7 bases, with 13 bases remaining between them. CDR3 in amino acids: CASSQAPDRIEAFF. As DNA, the CDR3 is TGCGCCAGCAGCCAAGCCCCGGACAGAATTGAAGCTTTCTTT.

This chain links TRBV5-8 with TRBJ2-5; D call uncertain. V lost 2 bases, J lost 2 bases, and 13 bases lay in between. This CDR3 is 15 amino acids long. Germline V gene lookup returns CDR1 SGHTS and CDR2 YDEGEE. The CDR3 here is CASSFLLRAQETQYF. CDR3 DNA sequence: TGTGCCAGCAGCTTCCTATTGAGAGCGCAAGAGACCCAGTACTTC.